Shown below are 28 T cell receptor beta chains from a single sample sequenced in a study of cytomegalovirus exposure and HLA in healthy donors. 60 Vbeta and 13 Jbeta primers were used in PCR. TCRdb's copy holds only in-frame clones and misses some; the assay was immunoSEQ multiplex PCR. This sample has around 92,000 clones, with approximately 83% found just once. The sequenced sample was PBMCs. These receptors all come from a female donor in good health and CMV-seropositive.

J is TRBJ1-6 and V is TRBV28; 9 bases agree with TRBD1. The CDR3 runs to 17 residues. The junction had 11 bases not matched to a gene; V was cut back by 5 bases and J by 6 bases. Germline assignment: CDR1 MDHEN and CDR2 SYDVKM. CDR3 sequence (DNA): TGTGCCAGCAGTAATCCGGGACAGGGAGTGGGTAATTCACCCCTCCACTTT. This encodes CASSNPGQGVGNSPLHF.

This clone was seen only a few times. This chain uses TRBV11-2 with TRBJ2-7; 10 positions agree with TRBD1. This CDR3 spans 15 amino acids. Germline lookup yields CDR1 SGHAT and CDR2 FQNNGV. The junction had 8 bases not matched to a gene; V was cut back by 5 bases and J by 4 bases. The CDR3 loop is CASSNSDRGQYEQYF. CDR3 coding DNA: TGTGCCAGCAGCAACAGCGACAGGGGGCAATACGAGCAGTACTTC.

This clone was seen only a few times. The V and J genes are TRBV28 and TRBJ1-1, with D perhaps matching TRBD1 (5 bases). The length of the CDR3 is 12 residues. V gave up 3 bases and J gave up 5 bases, with 7 bases separating them. Germline assignment: CDR1 MDHEN and CDR2 SYDVKM. DNA of the CDR3: TGTGCCAGCAGTTTGGGGCAGACTGAAGCTTTCTTT. Its protein product is CASSLGQTEAFF.

The V and J genes are TRBV6-1 and TRBJ2-7, with 8 bases identical to TRBD2. The CDR3 covers 16 residues. Germline V CDR1 and CDR2: MNHNS, SASEGT. V was clipped by 0 bases and J by 7 bases; unmatched bases: 11. The CDR3 region is CASSEALLSGGGEQYF. The CDR3 coding sequence is TGTGCCAGCAGTGAAGCGCTTCTGAGCGGGGGCGGGGAGCAGTACTTC.

V is TRBV15 and J is TRBJ2-2; TRBD2 agrees at 9 bases. CDR3 length: 16 amino acids. Trimming at V came to 4 bases and at J to 5 bases, leaving 8 bases not matched to a gene. The germline V gene has CDR1 LNHNV and CDR2 YYDKDF (reference sequence). The DNA of the CDR3 is TGTGCCACCAGCATCTTGCGGGGGGGTAGGACCGGGGAGCTGTTTTTT. Translation: CATSILRGGRTGELFF.

Concerning this clone: One end of the junction is discordant with germline, which a read error may explain. J is TRBJ2-3 and V is TRBV27; 12 nucleotides line up with TRBD2. Germline loops: CDR1 MNHEY, CDR2 SMNVEV (reference sequence). The CDR3 sequence is 17 residues long. The CDR3 coding sequence is TGTGCCAGCTGTTTCGTGACTAGCGGGGGACCCACAGATACGCAGTATTTT. This codes for CASCFVTSGGPTDTQYF.

This chain joins TRBV27 and TRBJ2-1; 12 bases are a match to TRBD2. The CDR3 consists of 16 residues. Germline CDR1 reads MNHEY; CDR2 reads SMNVEV (reference sequence). With 6 bases clipped from V and 3 bases from J, the junction kept 6 bases outside the gene matches. The CDR3: CASRRTSGTLYNEQFF. As DNA, the CDR3 is TGTGCCAGCAGGAGGACTAGCGGGACCCTCTACAATGAGCAGTTCTTC.

The genes are TRBV6-1 and TRBJ1-3; D is possibly TRBD1 (6 bases). Germline V gene lookup returns CDR1 MNHNS and CDR2 SASEGT. Trimming cost V 9 bases and J 0 bases, with 15 bases left between them. This CDR3 comprises 15 residues. For the CDR3, the DNA is TGTGCCAGTATGAGGCAGGGGCTCTCTGGAAACACCATATATTTT. Protein: CASMRQGLSGNTIYF.

This sequence joins TRBV2 and TRBJ1-5; the D is unclear. Germline loops: CDR1 SNHLY, CDR2 FYNNEI. Trimming took 4 bases from V and 1 from J, leaving 17 bases between them. The CDR3 sequence is 17 residues long. This chain's CDR3 is CASSVERTRVSNQPQHF. Here the CDR3 DNA reads TGTGCCAGCAGTGTGGAGCGGACCCGGGTGAGCAATCAGCCCCAGCATTTT.

The chain recombines TRBV11-2 with TRBJ2-1; D might be TRBD2 (6 bases). Looked up from germline, CDR1 is SGHAT and CDR2 is FQNNGV. The CDR3 has 15 residues. Trimming cost V 3 bases and J 4 bases, with 13 bases left between them. CDR3 nucleotides: TGTGCCAGCAGCTTGACTAGAGGGCCTTACAATGAGCAGTTCTTC. It codes for CASSLTRGPYNEQFF. The full variable domain, completed using reference TRBV11-2 and TRBJ2-1, is EAGVAQSPRYKIIEKRQSVAFWCNPISGHATLYWYQQILGQGPKLLIQFQNNGVVDDSQLPKDRFSAERLKGVDSTLKIQPAKLEDSAVYLCASSLTRGPYNEQFFGPGTRLTVL.

The J gene is TRBJ2-2, the V gene TRBV6-6; D is uncertain. The CDR3 has 15 residues. V lost 2 bases and J lost 2, with 9 bases in between. Germline V lookup: CDR1 MNHNY, CDR2 SVGAGI (reference sequence). In nucleotides, the CDR3 is TGTGCCAGCAGTTACGAAAGCGAAAACACCGGGGAGCTGTTTTTT. The encoded protein is CASSYESENTGELFF.

This clone appeared a few times. The chain combines TRBV5-5 with TRBJ1-3; 11 bases agree with TRBD1. This CDR3 region has 16 residues. Trimming took 3 bases from V and 0 from J; bases not matched to a gene: 2. Germline V gene data show CDR1 as SGHKS and CDR2 as YYEKEE (reference sequence). CDR3 coding DNA: TGTGCCAGCAGCTGGACAGGGGGCATCTCTGGAAACACCATATATTTT. As protein: CASSWTGGISGNTIYF.

The rearrangement joins TRBV11-2 to TRBJ1-2; D gene unclear. CDR3 size: 13 residues. Germline lookup yields CDR1 SGHAT and CDR2 FQNNGV. Trimming stripped 7 bases from V and 4 bases from J, with 13 bases between. The CDR3 DNA is TGTGCCAGCAATGGCTTGATTGGCTATGGCTACACCTTC. Translating gives CASNGLIGYGYTF.

The chain employs TRBV2 and TRBJ1-2, with TRBD1 identical over 12 bases. This CDR3 is built from 16 residues. The J segment lost 4 bases and the V segment lost 3 bases, leaving 6 bases of the junction unmatched. Germline V CDR1 and CDR2: SNHLY, FYNNEI. In DNA, the CDR3 is TGTGCCAGCAGTGAGGGGACAGGGGGCTTTGTCTATGGCTACACCTTC. Encoded protein: CASSEGTGGFVYGYTF.

This clone was seen only once. This chain links TRBV2 with TRBJ2-5; 9 positions agree with TRBD1. There are 13 residues in the CDR3. Germline CDR1 and CDR2: SNHLY and FYNNEI. After removal of 7 bases from V and 2 bases from J, the junction contained 2 bases not matched to a gene. The CDR3: CASTGQGQETQYF. CDR3 coding DNA: TGTGCCAGCACGGGACAGGGACAAGAGACCCAGTACTTC. Full variable domain (rest looked up from reference TRBV2 and TRBJ2-5): EPEVTQTPSHQVTQMGQEVILRCVPISNHLYFYWYRQILGQKVEFLVSFYNNEISEKSEIFDDQFSVERPDGSNFTLKIRSTKLEDSAMYFCASTGQGQETQYFGPGTRLLVL.

V is TRBV28 and J is TRBJ2-1, with TRBD2 matching over 11 bases. After removal of 6 bases from V and 7 bases from J, the junction contained 17 bases not matched to a gene. Germline CDR1 is MDHEN and CDR2 is SYDVKM. The CDR3 has 18 amino acids. CDR3 protein: CASSQDRDLGLAANEQFF. CDR3 in DNA: TGTGCCAGCAGCCAGGACAGGGACTTGGGACTAGCGGCTAATGAGCAGTTCTTC.

V gene TRBV28 combines with J gene TRBJ2-1; the match to TRBD2 covers 14 bases. Per the germline V gene, CDR1 is MDHEN and CDR2 is SYDVKM. This CDR3 comprises 17 residues. J lost 9 bases, V lost 6 bases, and 13 bases had no gene match. Here the CDR3 reads CASRLLGLAGVGGEQFF. CDR3 in DNA: TGTGCCAGCAGACTCCTGGGACTAGCGGGAGTGGGGGGTGAGCAGTTCTTC.

Concerning this clone: Other DNA variants within this sample encode the same CDR3. The rearrangement links TRBV5-1 to TRBJ2-2; 11 positions agree with TRBD2. With 2 bases clipped from V and 5 bases from J, the junction kept 2 bases outside the gene matches. The CDR3 has 15 residues. Germline CDR1 reads SGHRS; CDR2 reads YFSETQ. CDR3 sequence: CASSLGTSGTGELFF. The CDR3 DNA reads TGCGCCAGCAGCTTAGGGACTAGCGGAACCGGGGAGCTGTTTTTT.

The V gene is TRBV12-1, the J gene TRBJ1-1. TRBV12-1 is reported as a pseudogene. This CDR3 comprises 16 residues. CDR3 sequence: CASSFVKGGVNTEAFF. CDR3 bases: TGTGCCAGCAGCTTTGTGAAGGGAGGGGTGAACACTGAAGCTTTCTTT.

This clone was counted a few times. The chain carries TRBV29-1 and TRBJ1-2, with TRBD1 matching 8 bases. This CDR3 has 13 residues. The V and J ends lost 3 bases and 4 bases, in that order; junction bases with no gene match: 4. The germline V gene encodes CDR1 SQVTM and CDR2 ANQGSEA. The CDR3 coding sequence is TGCAGCGTTGATACAGGGGGTCTCTATGGCTACACCTTC. Translation gives CSVDTGGLYGYTF.

This clone was recorded only once. The chain couples TRBV7-7 to TRBJ2-5; a weak D match, TRBD1 (6 bases). This CDR3 spans 14 amino acids. The germline V and J ends were trimmed by 5 bases and 2 bases, with 12 bases remaining between them. Germline V gives CDR1 SSHAT, CDR2 FNYEAQ (reference sequence). The CDR3 is CASSPTGLQETQYF. The DNA for the CDR3 is TGTGCCAGCAGCCCAACAGGGTTACAAGAGACCCAGTACTTC.

The V and J genes are TRBV2 and TRBJ2-7; 7 bases fit TRBD1. The CDR3 is 14 amino acids. Germline CDR1 reads SNHLY; CDR2 reads FYNNEI. The V segment lost 8 bases and the J segment 2 bases; nucleotides outside the gene matches: 9. CDR3 amino acids: CASLPGTATYEQYF. The DNA for the CDR3 is TGTGCCAGCTTGCCCGGGACAGCTACCTACGAGCAGTACTTC.

The chain couples TRBV5-1 to TRBJ2-3, with TRBD1 as a possible D gene (6 bases). This CDR3 comprises 16 residues. Germline V lookup: CDR1 SGHRS, CDR2 YFSETQ. Trimming removed 6 bases at V and 1 base at J, with 18 bases between. CDR3 in DNA: TGCGCCAGCACGCCCTACAGGGCCGGTGGCACAGATACGCAGTATTTT. It is translated as CASTPYRAGGTDTQYF.

This clone was seen a single time. This chain uses TRBV5-8 with TRBJ2-2, with D possibly matching TRBD1 (7 bases). Germline lookup yields CDR1 SGHTS and CDR2 YDEGEE. Trimming pared 0 bases from V and 2 bases from J, leaving 17 bases between. CDR3 size: 18 residues. CDR3 amino acids: CASSLVYGGGINTGELFF. The CDR3 coding sequence is TGTGCCAGCAGCTTGGTATATGGAGGGGGCATCAACACCGGGGAGCTGTTTTTT.

The rearrangement joins TRBV7-9 to TRBJ2-2; 7 bases match TRBD2. CDR3 size: 16 residues. V dropped 2 bases and J dropped 2; count of bases not matched to a gene: 5. Germline CDR1 SEHNR, CDR2 FQNEAQ (reference sequence). The CDR3 is CASSLSSGLNTGELFF. The CDR3 nucleotides read TGTGCCAGCAGCTTATCTAGCGGATTAAACACCGGGGAGCTGTTTTTT.

V usage is TRBV5-5 and J usage is TRBJ1-1, with 10 bases fitting TRBD1. J lost 5 bases, V lost 4 bases, and 11 bases had no gene match. Germline V lookup: CDR1 SGHKS, CDR2 YYEKEE (reference sequence). This CDR3 is built from 16 residues. CDR3 region: CASSRRQGARITEAFF. The CDR3 DNA sequence: TGTGCCAGCAGCCGGAGACAGGGGGCGCGTATTACTGAAGCTTTCTTT.

This clone was recorded once. The rearrangement uses TRBV7-9 and TRBJ1-1; 10 bases fit TRBD1. The germline gives CDR1 SEHNR, CDR2 FQNEAQ (reference sequence). The CDR3 covers 13 residues. V lost 5 bases and J lost 4; bases outside the gene matches: 1. CDR3 residues: CASSGQGVTEAFF. The CDR3 nucleotides are TGTGCCAGCAGCGGACAGGGGGTCACTGAAGCTTTCTTT.

V gene TRBV30 combines with J gene TRBJ1-2; 10 nucleotides line up with TRBD1. This CDR3 has 14 amino acids. Germline CDR1 GTSNPN, CDR2 SVGIG (reference sequence). Trimming at V came to 2 bases and at J to 8 bases, leaving 8 bases not matched to a gene. CDR3 residues: CAWSSDRGQGGYTF. DNA of the CDR3: TGTGCCTGGAGTTCCGACAGGGGGCAGGGCGGCTACACCTTC.